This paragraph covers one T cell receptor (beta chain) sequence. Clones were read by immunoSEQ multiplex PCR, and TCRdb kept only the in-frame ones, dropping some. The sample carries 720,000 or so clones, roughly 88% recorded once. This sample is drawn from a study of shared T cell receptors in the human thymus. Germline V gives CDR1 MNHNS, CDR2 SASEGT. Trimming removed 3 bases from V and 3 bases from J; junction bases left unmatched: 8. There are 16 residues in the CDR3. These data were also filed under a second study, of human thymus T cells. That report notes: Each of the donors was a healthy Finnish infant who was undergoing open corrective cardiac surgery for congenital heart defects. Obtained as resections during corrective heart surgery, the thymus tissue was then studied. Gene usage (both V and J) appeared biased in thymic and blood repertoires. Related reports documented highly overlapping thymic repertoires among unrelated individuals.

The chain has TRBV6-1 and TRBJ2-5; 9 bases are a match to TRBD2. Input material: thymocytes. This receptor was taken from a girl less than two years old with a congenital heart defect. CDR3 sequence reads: CASSDPLAGEEETQYF. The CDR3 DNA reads TGTGCCAGCAGTGATCCGTTAGCGGGGGAGGAAGAGACCCAGTACTTC.